A single sample gave rise to the 23 T cell receptor beta chains below, sequenced in a study of Ad26.COV2.S vaccination and SARS-CoV-2 variants. Using immunoSEQ multiplex PCR, the repertoire was profiled, and TCRdb retains in-frame clones only, with some absent. The table includes a few hundred thousand clones, around four fifths detected once. Documented treatment: some 20 received Ad26.COV2.S at low or high dose, single or two shots; roughly 5 received placebo; per-sample allocation not given. At day 63 after the first vaccine or placebo injection, samples were drawn. This sample comprised peripheral blood, obtained in a trial of Ad26.COV2.S vaccine versus placebo. The origin of the receptors is a person aged 18-60 years who received the Ad26.COV2.S COVID-19 vaccine or a placebo.

The chain links TRBV11-2 to TRBJ2-2, with D possibly being TRBD1 (6 bases). The CDR3 sequence is 16 residues long. Germline CDR1 SGHAT, CDR2 FQNNGV. The ends were cut back, 6 bases at V and 2 bases at J, with 16 bases in the middle. CDR3 residues: CASSSTGSTNTGELFF. As DNA, the CDR3 is TGTGCCAGCAGTTCCACAGGGTCTACTAACACCGGGGAGCTGTTTTTT. Supplemented by reference TRBV11-2 and TRBJ2-2, the full variable domain reads EAGVAQSPRYKIIEKRQSVAFWCNPISGHATLYWYQQILGQGPKLLIQFQNNGVVDDSQLPKDRFSAERLKGVDSTLKIQPAKLEDSAVYLCASSSTGSTNTGELFFGEGSRLTVL.

J is TRBJ1-2 and V is TRBV5-4; the D gene is possibly TRBD1 (5 bases). The CDR3 runs to 13 residues. Between the trimmed V and J ends, which lost 0 bases and 4 bases, there was a span of 7 bases. CDR1 is SGHNT and CDR2 is YYREEE in the germline V gene (reference sequence). The CDR3 sequence: CASSLEGVYGYTF. Here the CDR3 DNA reads TGTGCCAGCAGCTTGGAAGGGGTCTATGGCTACACCTTC.

On this clone itself: At one of its ends the junction is not consistent with the germline gene, which may arise from a read error. The chain employs TRBV29-1 and TRBJ2-1, with D perhaps TRBD1 (5 bases). The length of the CDR3 is 12 residues. From germline, CDR1 is SQVTM and CDR2 ANQGSEA. The CDR3 here is CSVAIGLGRWVF. CDR3 nucleotide sequence: TGCAGCGTTGCCATAGGGCTGGGGCGCTGGGTCTTC.

In its sample, this clone was seen once. J is TRBJ2-7 and V is TRBV30; TRBD2 is a possible D gene (5 bases). The germline V gene has CDR1 GTSNPN and CDR2 SVGIG (reference sequence). Trimming removed 5 bases at V and 0 bases at J, with 5 bases between. The CDR3 consists of 11 residues. DNA for the CDR3: TGTGCCTGGGGGAGCTCCTACGAGCAGTACTTC. Translation: CAWGSSYEQYF.

The V and J genes are TRBV7-2 and TRBJ1-1, with D perhaps TRBD1 (5 bases). CDR1 and CDR2 (germline): SGHTA, FQGNSA. V lost 0 bases, J lost 5 bases, and 10 bases lay in between. The CDR3 consists of 14 residues. This chain's CDR3 is CASSLAMGGTEAFF. CDR3 nucleotide sequence: TGTGCCAGCAGCTTAGCGATGGGGGGTACTGAAGCTTTCTTT.

This chain links TRBV11-3 with TRBJ2-2; 7 bases align to TRBD2. CDR1 and CDR2 from the germline V gene are SGHNT and YENEEA. CDR3 length: 13 residues. V lost 3 bases to trimming and J lost 9 bases; unmatched junction nucleotides: 4. The CDR3 nucleotides are TGTGCCAGCAGCTTCGGGGGGAGCCGGGAGCTGTTTTTT. The encoded protein is CASSFGGSRELFF. Using reference TRBV11-3 and TRBJ2-2 for the parts outside the CDR3, the full variable domain is EAGVVQSPRYKIIEKKQPVAFWCNPISGHNTLYWYLQNLGQGPELLIRYENEEAVDDSQLPKDRFSAERLKGVDSTLKIQPAELGDSAVYLCASSFGGSRELFFGEGSRLTVL.

The rearrangement links TRBV6-5 to TRBJ2-5; D is unclear. The CDR3 spans 12 residues. Trimming removed 0 bases from V and 5 bases from J, with 4 bases in between. Germline CDR1 MNHEY, CDR2 SVGAGI. Here the CDR3 reads CASSYSRETQYF. CDR3 coding DNA: TGTGCCAGCAGTTACTCTAGGGAGACCCAGTACTTC.

This clone showed up just once. The rearrangement links TRBV3-1 (or the pseudogene TRBV3-2) to TRBJ1-1; D remains unclear. With 3 bases removed from V and 1 base from J, the gap between germline ends came to 9 bases. Germline V CDR1 and CDR2: LGHDT, YNNKEL (reference sequence). This CDR3 is 14 amino acids long. CDR3 DNA sequence: TGTGCCAGCAGCCAGCTGCGCTCGAACACTGAAGCTTTCTTT. Its protein product is CASSQLRSNTEAFF.

The chain joins TRBV5-1 to TRBJ1-6; D ambiguous. Trimming took 0 bases from V and 12 from J, leaving 4 bases between them. CDR1 and CDR2 from the germline V gene are SGHRS and YFSETQ. The length of the CDR3 is 11 residues. CDR3 amino acids: CASSLEGPLHF. Written as DNA, the CDR3 is TGCGCCAGCAGCTTGGAAGGACCCCTCCACTTT. Together with reference TRBV5-1 and TRBJ1-6, the CDR3 gives the full variable domain: KAGVTQTPRYLIKTRGQQVTLSCSPISGHRSVSWYQQTPGQGLQFLFEYFSETQRNKGNFPGRFSGRQFSNSRSEMNVSTLELGDSALYLCASSLEGPLHFGNGTRLTVT.

The chain has TRBV5-1 and TRBJ2-1, with TRBD2 identical over 11 bases. Germline loops: CDR1 SGHRS, CDR2 YFSETQ. Trimming removed 2 bases from V and 7 bases from J; junction bases left unmatched: 2. CDR3 length: 14 residues. The CDR3 DNA reads as TGCGCCAGCAGCTTACTAGCGGGAGTGAATGAGCAGTTCTTC. It encodes CASSLLAGVNEQFF.

In DNA, the CDR3 is TGTGCCAGCTCTTCCGGGACTTCCCCCGGGGAGCTGTTTTTT. It yields the protein CASSSGTSPGELFF. The rearrangement uses TRBV18 and TRBJ2-2; tentatively, D is TRBD2 (6 bases). CDR1 is KGHSH and CDR2 is LQKENI in the germline V gene. V dropped 6 bases and J dropped 6 bases, with 14 bases sitting between them. This CDR3 spans 14 amino acids.

This clone was seen only once. The chain employs TRBV6-5 and TRBJ1-3, with D possibly TRBD1 on 6 matching bases. V was shortened by 7 bases and J by 0 bases, with 10 bases between the two germline ends. CDR3 size: 14 residues. Looked up from germline, CDR1 is MNHEY and CDR2 is SVGAGI. The CDR3 nucleotides are TGTGCCAGCATTATCAGGGGCTCTGGAAACACCATATATTTT. This encodes CASIIRGSGNTIYF.

This sequence joins TRBV11-3 and TRBJ2-7, with a tentative D call TRBD2 (6 bases). The V gene lost 0 bases and the J gene lost 4 bases, with 16 bases spanning the gap. Germline V CDR1 and CDR2: SGHNT, YENEEA. This CDR3 has 16 residues. This CDR3 reads CASSLDRAGSRYEQYF. In DNA, the CDR3 is TGTGCCAGCAGCTTAGATCGGGCGGGGTCAAGGTACGAGCAGTACTTC.

This chain connects TRBV11-2 to TRBJ2-5; D is undetermined. Germline V CDR1 and CDR2: SGHAT, FQNNGV. V shed 1 base and J shed 3 bases, with 6 bases lying between them. CDR3 size: 13 residues. The CDR3 region has the DNA TGTGCCAGCAGCTTAGTTGTGAAAGAGACCCAGTACTTC. It specifies CASSLVVKETQYF.

The CDR3 coding sequence is TGTGCCAGCAGCCAACAGGGCCAGGGTGAAGCTTTCTTT. It is translated as CASSQQGQGEAFF. The chain combines TRBV4-2 with TRBJ1-1, with a tentative D call TRBD1 (5 bases). V was shortened by 2 bases and J by 7 bases, with 11 bases between the two germline ends. Germline V gene sequence: CDR1 LGHNA, CDR2 YNFKEQ. The CDR3 totals 13 residues.

This clone was counted a few times. The chain has TRBV2 and TRBJ1-1; 7 bases agree with TRBD1. Germline assignment: CDR1 SNHLY and CDR2 FYNNEI. V trimming: 7 bases; J trimming: 0 bases; junction bases outside the gene matches: 2. The CDR3 runs to 13 residues. CDR3 protein: CASTGQLNTEAFF. In nucleotides, the CDR3 is TGTGCCAGCACGGGACAGCTGAACACTGAAGCTTTCTTT.

A few counts support this clone. The chain combines TRBV27 with TRBJ1-5; a possible D gene is TRBD1 (6 bases). CDR1 is MNHEY and CDR2 is SMNVEV in the germline V gene (reference sequence). V shed 10 bases and J shed 1 base, with 17 bases lying between them. This CDR3 is 15 amino acids long. CDR3 in amino acids: CAIRGAEGSNQPQHF. In DNA, the CDR3 is TGTGCCATCAGGGGCGCGGAGGGGAGCAATCAGCCCCAGCATTTT.

This rearrangement joins TRBV30 to TRBJ1-5, with a possible D match to TRBD1 (5 bases). Germline loops: CDR1 GTSNPN, CDR2 SVGIG (reference sequence). The CDR3 covers 14 residues. With 2 bases removed from V and 4 bases from J, the gap between germline ends came to 12 bases. CDR3 nucleotide sequence: TGTGCCTGGAGTAGGGGAGGGAATAATCAGCCCCAGCATTTT. This translates into CAWSRGGNNQPQHF.

The chain carries TRBV2 and TRBJ1-1; D not certain. Trimming shortened V by 4 bases and J by 4 bases, and 13 bases separated the two germline ends. CDR1 is SNHLY and CDR2 is FYNNEI in the germline V gene. This CDR3 region has 14 residues. CDR3 protein: CASSGNGLSTEAFF. CDR3 coding DNA: TGTGCCAGCAGTGGTAATGGGTTGAGCACTGAAGCTTTCTTT.

The chain uses TRBV29-1 and TRBJ2-3, with 7 bases that match TRBD2. The junction had 7 bases not matched to a gene; V was cut back by 6 bases and J by 1 base. The CDR3 loop spans 14 amino acids. The germline V gene encodes CDR1 SQVTM and CDR2 ANQGSEA. The chain's CDR3 is CSVPTTSGTDTQYF. DNA of the CDR3: TGCAGCGTCCCGACTACTAGCGGCACAGATACGCAGTATTTT.

The chain joins TRBV14 to TRBJ2-7; 8 bases match TRBD2. Germline trimming cut 3 bases from V and 5 bases from J; bases unmatched to any gene: 12. The CDR3 has 16 amino acids. Germline CDR1 and CDR2: SGHDN and FVKESK. CDR3 in DNA: TGTGCCAGCAGCCACCTCAGAAGAAGCGGGAGCAACGAGCAGTACTTC. Protein product: CASSHLRRSGSNEQYF.

This chain connects TRBV13 to TRBJ2-5, with 7 bases fitting TRBD1. V was pared by 5 bases and J by 5 bases, with 5 bases of the junction left unmatched. The CDR3 length is 13 residues. CDR1 PRHDT and CDR2 FYEKMQ come from the germline V gene (reference sequence). The CDR3 loop is CASSATGKETQYF. Here the CDR3 DNA reads TGTGCCAGCAGCGCGACAGGGAAGGAGACCCAGTACTTC.

The chain is built from TRBV24-1 and TRBJ2-2; 7 positions match TRBD1. With 7 bases clipped from V and 3 bases from J, the junction kept 7 bases outside the gene matches. The CDR3 consists of 15 residues. Germline-derived CDR1 and CDR2 are KGHDR and SFDVKD. The CDR3 loop is CATSGLGQYTGELFF. The CDR3 DNA is TGTGCCACCAGCGGACTGGGACAGTACACCGGGGAGCTGTTTTTT.